The 18 T cell receptor beta chains listed next were all sequenced from one sample in a study of T-cell reconstitution after alpha-beta-depleted transplantation in children. TCRbeta library construction was performed incorporating unique molecular identifiers. TCRdb passed the PCR reads through MiXCR, listing each CDR3 protein once. Seen here are 200,000 to 300,000 distinct CDR3 sequences, roughly 24% observed once, and the top ten hold roughly 2.5%. The source was PBMCs, collected before TCRalphabeta/CD19-depleted stem cell transplant. These receptors were obtained from a girl aged 2 to 10 with Fanconi anemia, due to receive a stem cell transplant.

This clonotype was observed many times. The rearrangement links TRBV29-1 to TRBJ2-5, with D possibly being TRBD2 (6 bases). The ends were cut back, 6 bases at V and 0 bases at J, with 11 bases in the middle. Germline V gene lookup returns CDR1 SQVTM and CDR2 ANQGSEA. The CDR3 spans 13 residues. This CDR3 is CSVASEYQETQYF. CDR3 DNA: TGCAGCGTCGCTAGCGAGTACCAAGAGACCCAGTACTTC. The complete variable domain, with remaining parts taken from reference TRBV29-1 and TRBJ2-5, reads SAVISQKPSRDICQRGTSLTIQCQVDSQVTMMFWYRQQPGQSLTLIATANQGSEATYESGFVIDKFPISRPNLTFSTLTVSNMSPEDSSIYLCSVASEYQETQYFGPGTRLLVL.

This clonotype was seen only a few times. The J gene is TRBJ2-7, the V gene TRBV6-1; 7 nucleotides align to TRBD1. V lost 0 bases to trimming and J lost 0 bases; unmatched junction nucleotides: 8. The CDR3 has 17 amino acids. The germline gives CDR1 MNHNS, CDR2 SASEGT. The chain's CDR3 is CASSEARDSLSSYEQYF. Written as DNA, the CDR3 is TGTGCCAGCAGTGAAGCTCGGGACAGTCTCAGCTCCTACGAGCAGTACTTC.

This clonotype was seen many times. The chain links TRBV12-3 or TRBV12-4 to TRBJ1-2; tentative D call: TRBD1 (6 bases). This CDR3 has 11 amino acids. V lost 5 bases to trimming and J lost 5 bases, with 6 bases between them. The chain's CDR3 is CASSTGYGYTF. In DNA form, the CDR3 reads TGTGCCAGCAGTACAGGGTATGGCTACACCTTC.

This clonotype has just a few counts. The V gene is TRBV6-4, the J gene TRBJ2-1, with 10 bases matching TRBD2. The junction had 6 bases not matched to a gene; V was cut back by 4 bases and J by 6 bases. The CDR3 spans 15 residues. Germline V lookup: CDR1 MRHNA, CDR2 SNTAGT. CDR3 residues: CASSVERGGSNEQFF. The CDR3 DNA is TGTGCCAGCAGTGTCGAGCGGGGGGGTAGCAATGAGCAGTTCTTC.

This clonotype was picked up many times. The rearrangement uses TRBV25-1 and TRBJ2-7; D possibly corresponds to TRBD1 (6 bases). The CDR3 has 11 residues. Trimming pared 6 bases from V and 7 bases from J, leaving 10 bases between. From germline, CDR1 is MGHDK and CDR2 SYGVNS. The CDR3 region is CASSPGQEQYF. The CDR3 nucleotides are TGTGCCAGCAGCCCAGGACAGGAGCAGTACTTC.

This clonotype has just a few counts. The CDR3 loop reads CASSLSHFGSGQGEFF. CDR3 bases: TGTGCCAGCAGCTTAAGTCATTTCGGGTCGGGACAGGGTGAGTTCTTC. V is TRBV7-9 and J is TRBJ2-1; 9 bases are shared with TRBD1. Germline V gene lookup returns CDR1 SEHNR and CDR2 FQNEAQ (reference sequence). The CDR3 is 16 residues long. J lost 14 bases, V lost 2 bases, and 16 bases had no gene match.

With respect to this clonotype: The junction departs from the called germline gene at one end, perhaps through a read error. V usage is TRBV20-1 and J usage is TRBJ2-7; 8 bases agree with TRBD1. The CDR3 extends over 13 amino acids. Germline V gene data show CDR1 as DFQATT and CDR2 as SNEGSKA (reference sequence). CDR3 residues: CSAKRQGRNEQHF. The CDR3 nucleotides read TGCAGTGCTAAACGACAGGGGCGGAACGAGCAGCACTTC.

The gene calls are TRBV10-2 and TRBJ2-2, with 8 bases matching TRBD2. Germline V gives CDR1 WSHSY, CDR2 SAAADI. V lost 2 bases, J lost 7 bases, and 12 bases stayed unmatched. The CDR3 covers 17 residues. CDR3 sequence: CASSERAGARYNGELFF. CDR3 bases: TGCGCCAGCAGTGAGAGAGCGGGGGCCCGTTATAACGGGGAGCTGTTTTTT.

This sequence joins TRBV12-3 or TRBV12-4 and TRBJ2-3; D might be TRBD1 (6 bases). V was pared by 2 bases and J by 6 bases, with 21 bases between. The CDR3 runs 17 residues. CDR3 sequence reads: CASSLPDRRTLGDTQYF. CDR3 nucleotides: TGTGCCAGCAGTTTACCCGACAGGCGTACCCTGGGGGATACGCAGTATTTT.

This clonotype was seen repeatedly, ten times or more. The gene calls are TRBV10-3 and TRBJ2-7, with no clear D. V was trimmed by 3 bases and J by 4 bases, leaving 4 bases between them. Germline CDR1 reads ENHRY; CDR2 reads SYGVKD. The CDR3 sequence is 11 residues long. CDR3 in amino acids: CAISEGYEQYF. Here the CDR3 DNA reads TGTGCCATCAGTGAAGGGTACGAGCAGTACTTC.

DNA for the CDR3: TGCGCCAGCAGCTTGGTAGCGGAGTACAATGAGCAGTTCTTC. Its translation: CASSLVAEYNEQFF. The chain carries TRBV5-1 and TRBJ2-1, with D tentatively TRBD2 (6 bases). The CDR3 consists of 14 residues. Trimming pared 0 bases from V and 4 bases from J, leaving 8 bases between. Germline values: CDR1 SGHRS, CDR2 YFSETQ.

Details on this clonotype: A read error is possible here, since a much larger clone lies one base away. The rearrangement links TRBV29-1 to TRBJ1-6; no clear D. This CDR3 comprises 14 residues. Trimming removed 6 bases at V and 4 bases at J, with 13 bases between. Germline loops: CDR1 SQVTM, CDR2 ANQGSEA. CDR3 coding DNA: TGCAGCGTCCGGGCAGGAGTGTATAATTCACCCCTCCACTTT. This translates into CSVRAGVYNSPLHF.

The V call is TRBV5-1, the J call TRBJ2-2; TRBD1 matches at 8 bases. Germline CDR1 SGHRS, CDR2 YFSETQ. This CDR3 has 17 amino acids. V lost 1 base to trimming and J lost 4 bases; unmatched junction nucleotides: 9. For the CDR3, the DNA is TGCGCCAGCAGCTTGATTTCCAGGGGGCTGGGCACCGGGGAGCTGTTTTTT. Its protein is CASSLISRGLGTGELFF.

At least ten counts were recorded for this clonotype. V usage is TRBV9 and J usage is TRBJ2-5; TRBD1 matches 8 bases. V lost 2 bases, J lost 5 bases, and 2 bases stayed unmatched. This CDR3 is 13 amino acids long. The germline V gene encodes CDR1 SGDLS and CDR2 YYNGEE. The CDR3, as DNA: TGTGCCAGCAGCGTTCAGGGGGCCGAGACCCAGTACTTC. This encodes CASSVQGAETQYF.

This clonotype was detected many times. This rearrangement joins TRBV20-1 to TRBJ2-5, with 8 bases that match TRBD2. CDR3 length: 15 amino acids. Germline CDR1 is DFQATT and CDR2 is SNEGSKA (reference sequence). V was clipped by 2 bases and J by 3 bases; unmatched bases: 8. CDR3 loop: CSARTSGRIEETQYF. The CDR3 DNA follows: TGCAGTGCTAGAACCAGCGGGAGAATTGAAGAGACCCAGTACTTC.

This clonotype was seen at least ten times. This chain joins TRBV12-3 or TRBV12-4 and TRBJ2-3; the D is unclear. Trimming shortened V by 3 bases and J by 0 bases, and 10 bases separated the two germline ends. CDR3 size: 15 residues. The CDR3 protein is CASSFSGVSTDTQYF. CDR3 nucleotides: TGTGCCAGCAGTTTCTCTGGAGTTAGCACAGATACGCAGTATTTT.

The genes are TRBV7-6 and TRBJ2-1; tentatively, D is TRBD2 (7 bases). The CDR3 runs to 14 residues. V shed 5 bases and J shed 5 bases, with 13 bases lying between them. Germline-derived CDR1 and CDR2 are SGHVS and FNYEAQ. For the CDR3, the DNA is TGTGCCAGCAGCACACGGGGGGCGGACAATGAGCAGTTCTTC. Its translation is CASSTRGADNEQFF.

This clonotype was observed many times. J is TRBJ2-4 and V is TRBV12-3 or TRBV12-4; D uncertain. V was shortened by 5 bases and J by 10 bases, with 18 bases between the two germline ends. CDR3 length equals 14 residues. The chain's CDR3 is CASSEGWGSGIQYF. In nucleotides, the CDR3 is TGTGCCAGCAGTGAAGGGTGGGGTAGTGGGATTCAGTACTTC.